The rows below give T cell receptor beta chains drawn from one sample of a study of shared clonotypes between healthy human individuals. The repertoire was sequenced with immunoSEQ multiplex PCR; TCRdb's copy has only in-frame clones and lacks some. Here the sample spans 2.3 million or so clones, over 85% being singletons. The sequencing sample was made of naive CD4+ T cells from PBMCs. The receptor source for this set is a man aged 18 to 29 in good health. Some clones in this sample may be carry-over from other donors' samples. Both conserved end residues are part of each CDR3. The order of the fields is V gene, clone size, D gene, J gene, CDR3 DNA, CDR3 protein. A D gene is named only where the DNA matches it firmly. Rows give clone size only sometimes, using once, few, many, or a class for an expanded clone.

TRBV5-1	NA	NA	TRBJ2-7	TGCGCCAGCAGCTTTTCAGGCACGCAGGCCTACGAGCAGTACTTC	CASSFSGTQAYEQYF
TRBV4-1	NA	TRBD2	TRBJ2-3	TGCGCCAGCAGCCAAGAAAGAGGTCTAGCGGGCACAGATACGCAGTATTTT	CASSQERGLAGTDTQYF
TRBV11-3	NA	NA	TRBJ2-7	TGTGCCAGCAGCCCCGGACTCGACGAGCAGTACTTC	CASSPGLDEQYF
TRBV28	NA	NA	TRBJ2-2	TGTGCCAGCAGTGAGGTCACCGGGGAGCTGTTTTTT	CASSEVTGELFF
TRBV5-1	NA	TRBD2	TRBJ2-3	TGCGCCAGCAGCCTTGACCCCTCCGGGACTAGCGTGGCAGATACGCAGTATTTT	CASSLDPSGTSVADTQYF
TRBV5-1	NA	TRBD2	TRBJ2-1	TGCGCCAGCAGCCCTTCCGCGGGAGGGCCGCATATTGAGCAGTTCTTC	CASSPSAGGPHIEQFF
TRBV6-5	NA	TRBD1	TRBJ2-7	TGTGCCAGCAGTGGAGGACAGGGGGCGCGATTGCAGTACTTC	CASSGGQGARLQYF
TRBV5-1	NA	TRBD2	TRBJ2-2	TGCGCCAGCAGCTTGCTAGCGGGAGGGCCCCGGAACACCGGGGAGCTGTTTTTT	CASSLLAGGPRNTGELFF
TRBV11-2	NA	NA	TRBJ1-2	TGTGCCAGCAGCTCCTGGTTTGGCTATGGCTACACCTTC	CASSSWFGYGYTF
TRBV9	few	NA	TRBJ1-5	TGTGCCAGCAGCACGGGGGTAACGGATCAGCCCCAGCATTTT	CASSTGVTDQPQHF
TRBV5-6	NA	TRBD1	TRBJ1-3	TGTGCCAGCAGCGGGGGGACAGGGCATGGAAACACCATATATTTT	CASSGGTGHGNTIYF
TRBV9	NA	NA	TRBJ1-4	TGTGCCAGCAGCGTAGGCGGAACTAATGAAAAACTGTTTTTT	CASSVGGTNEKLFF
TRBV5-1	NA	NA	TRBJ2-1	TGCGCCAGCAGCTCCCCCCCGTTCGGTGAGCAGTTCTTC	CASSSPPFGEQFF
TRBV19	few	TRBD1	TRBJ1-2	TGTGCCAGTAGTATCGGGACAGGGACTTGGGGCTACACCTTC	CASSIGTGTWGYTF
TRBV5-8	NA	TRBD1	TRBJ1-1	TGTGCCAGCAGCGCGGGACAGGGAAACATGAACACTGAAGCTTTCTTT	CASSAGQGNMNTEAFF
TRBV27	NA	TRBD1	TRBJ1-1	TGTGCCAGCAGCTGGACAGGGGGCACTGAAGCTTTCTTT	CASSWTGGTEAFF
TRBV27	NA	TRBD1	TRBJ1-2	TGTGCCAGCAGCCTACAGGGGGCTAACTATGGCTACACCTTC	CASSLQGANYGYTF
TRBV9	NA	NA	TRBJ1-2	TGTGCCAGCAGCCCCACTCACCAGCGGGGCTATGGCTACACCTTC	CASSPTHQRGYGYTF
TRBV5-1	NA	NA	TRBJ2-2	TGCGCCAGCAGCCGGGTCTTGGGGGCTGACACCGGGGAGCTGTTTTTT	CASSRVLGADTGELFF
TRBV6-5	NA	TRBD1	TRBJ2-5	TGTGCCAGCAGTTACTGGTCAGGGGGATGGGAGACCCAGTACTTC	CASSYWSGGWETQYF
TRBV7-9	NA	NA	TRBJ2-3	TGTGCCAGCAGCTTACGGGACGATACGCAGTATTTT	CASSLRDDTQYF
TRBV11-3	NA	TRBD1	TRBJ2-2	TGTGCCAGCAGCCAGAGACAGGGCAGGCTGTTTTTT	CASSQRQGRLFF
TRBV7-9	NA	NA	TRBJ1-4	TGTGCCAGCAGCCCAGGGGCAACTAATGAAAAACTGTTTTTT	CASSPGATNEKLFF
TRBV28	NA	TRBD1	TRBJ1-4	TGTGCCAGCAGTTCGGCCGGGACAGGGTATGAAAAACTGTTTTTT	CASSSAGTGYEKLFF
TRBV7-9	NA	NA	TRBJ1-3	TGTGCCAGCAGCTTTCGGGGGCCGAACTCTGGAAACACCATATATTTT	CASSFRGPNSGNTIYF
TRBV6-5	NA	NA	TRBJ2-2	TGTGCCAGCAGTCCCCAGGACAGATACACCGGGGAGCTGTTTTTT	CASSPQDRYTGELFF
TRBV19	NA	TRBD1	TRBJ1-2	TGTGCCAGTAGTGGAGGACAGGGAAGACGCTATGGCTACACCTTC	CASSGGQGRRYGYTF
TRBV5-4	NA	NA	TRBJ2-5	TGTGCCAGCAGCTTTCGGTCAGGCGAGACCCAGTACTTC	CASSFRSGETQYF
TRBV2	NA	NA	TRBJ1-5	TGTGCCAGCAGGGGCCCCGGGGGCGGCTATCAGCCCCAGCATTTT	CASRGPGGGYQPQHF
TRBV30	NA	NA	TRBJ2-1	TGTGCCTGGAAGACGGGACTCAGCTCCTACAATGAGCAGTTCTTC	CAWKTGLSSYNEQFF
TRBV20-1	once	NA	TRBJ1-1	TGCAGTGCTAGAGTTCCTGAGGAGGCTTTCTTT	CSARVPEEAFF
TRBV27	NA	TRBD1	TRBJ1-2	TGTGCCAGCAGGCGGTTGGGGAGCGGGACAGTAAACTATGGCTACACCTTC	CASRRLGSGTVNYGYTF
TRBV5-1	once	TRBD2	TRBJ2-2	TGCGCCAGCGTAAGACTAGCGGGAGCTACGGGCGGGGAGCTGTTTTTT	CASVRLAGATGGELFF
TRBV5-4	NA	TRBD2	TRBJ2-1	TGTGCCAGCAGCCCAATCCCAGCGGGGAGGAGTGAGCAGTTCTTC	CASSPIPAGRSEQFF
TRBV5-6	NA	NA	TRBJ2-1	TGTGCCAGCAGTTTGGGTAATGTGGTGGTGGTTCGCAATGAGCAGTTCTTC	CASSLGNVVVVRNEQFF
TRBV19	NA	NA	TRBJ1-1	TGTGCCAGTAGCGCCAGAGCCGGGGGGGCAGGAGAAGCTTTCTTT	CASSARAGGAGEAFF
TRBV10-1	NA	TRBD1	TRBJ1-1	TGCGCCAGCAGCGGGACAGGGGTGAACACTGAAGCTTTCTTT	CASSGTGVNTEAFF
TRBV7-9	NA	NA	TRBJ2-7	TGTGCCAGCAGGCGAGGGGGGGCAGATATATACGAGCAGTACTTC	CASRRGGADIYEQYF
TRBV28	NA	NA	TRBJ2-7	TGTGCCAGCAGTTTACCACGATTCTCCTACGAGCAGTACTTC	CASSLPRFSYEQYF
TRBV5-1	NA	NA	TRBJ1-2	TGCGCCAGCAGCTTGGTTCCAGGGAACTATGGCTACACCTTC	CASSLVPGNYGYTF
TRBV5-4	NA	TRBD2	TRBJ2-7	TGTGCCAGCAGCTCCTCTAGCGGGAGGTACTACGAGCAGTACTTC	CASSSSSGRYYEQYF
TRBV19	NA	NA	TRBJ1-1	TGTGGAGTCGGGGGGCGGAACACTGAAGCTTTCTTT	CGVGGRNTEAFF
TRBV7-2	once	NA	TRBJ2-7	TGTGCCAGCAGCTTAGCCGGGGGGCCCTACGAGCAGTACTTC	CASSLAGGPYEQYF
TRBV9	NA	NA	TRBJ1-2	TGTGCCAGCAGCCCAATGGGGGCAGCGGACTATGGCTACACCTTC	CASSPMGAADYGYTF
TRBV19	NA	NA	TRBJ2-1	TGTGCCAGTAGTATTCAGCTAGCGCGGTACAATGAGCAGTTCTTC	CASSIQLARYNEQFF
TRBV27	NA	TRBD2	TRBJ2-7	TGTGCCAGCAGAATAGGGACTAGCGGCGAGTACGAGCAGTACTTC	CASRIGTSGEYEQYF
TRBV7-9	NA	NA	TRBJ2-7	TGTGCCAGCAGCTTAGGCGGGGTAACAGGGGCCTTATACGAGCAGTACTTC	CASSLGGVTGALYEQYF
TRBV4-1	NA	TRBD1	TRBJ1-4	TGCGCCAGCAGCCAAGGGACAGGGGGTAATGAAAAACTGTTTTTT	CASSQGTGGNEKLFF
TRBV18	NA	TRBD1	TRBJ1-5	TGTGCCAGCTCACCAGGACAGGGGGACAATCAGCCCCAGCATTTT	CASSPGQGDNQPQHF
TRBV4-1	NA	TRBD2	TRBJ2-4	TGCGCCAGCAGCCCAGGACTAGCGGGAGGACTAGCCAAAAACATTCAGTACTTC	CASSPGLAGGLAKNIQYF
TRBV2	NA	NA	TRBJ2-2	TGTGCCAGCAGTGCAGCGGTTAACACCGGGGAGCTGTTTTTT	CASSAAVNTGELFF
TRBV6-1	NA	NA	TRBJ1-2	TGTGCCAGCAGTCTTGGTAGGGACGGAAACTATGGCTACACCTTC	CASSLGRDGNYGYTF
TRBV6-4	NA	NA	TRBJ2-1	TGTGCCAGCAGTGACCTAGAGGGGCCCAAGCAGTTCTTC	CASSDLEGPKQFF
TRBV28	NA	NA	TRBJ2-7	TGTGCCAGCAGTTTACGGTCCCGACCCAATTCCTACGAGCAGTACTTC	CASSLRSRPNSYEQYF
TRBV11-3	once	NA	TRBJ2-2	TGTGCCAGCAGCTTAGAGTCCGGGACCGGGGAGCTGTTTTTT	CASSLESGTGELFF